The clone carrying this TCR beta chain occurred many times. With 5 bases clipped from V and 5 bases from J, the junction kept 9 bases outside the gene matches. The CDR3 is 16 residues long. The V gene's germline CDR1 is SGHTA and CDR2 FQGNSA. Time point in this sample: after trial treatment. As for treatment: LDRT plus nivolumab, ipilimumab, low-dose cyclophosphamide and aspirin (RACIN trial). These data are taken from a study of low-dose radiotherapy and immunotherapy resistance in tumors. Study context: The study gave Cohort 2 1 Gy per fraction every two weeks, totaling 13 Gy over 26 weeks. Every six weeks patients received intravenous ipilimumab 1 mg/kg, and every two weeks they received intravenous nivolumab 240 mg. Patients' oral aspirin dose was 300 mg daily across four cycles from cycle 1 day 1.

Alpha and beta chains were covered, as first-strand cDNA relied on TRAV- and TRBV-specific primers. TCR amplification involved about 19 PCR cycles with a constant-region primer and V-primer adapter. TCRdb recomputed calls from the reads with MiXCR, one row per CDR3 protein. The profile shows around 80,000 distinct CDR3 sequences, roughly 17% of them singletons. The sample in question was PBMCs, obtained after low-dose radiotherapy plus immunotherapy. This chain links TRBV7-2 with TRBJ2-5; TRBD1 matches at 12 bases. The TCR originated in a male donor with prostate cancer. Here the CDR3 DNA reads TGTGCCAGCAGCGCCTCCGGGACAGGGGGCTTCGAGACCCAGTACTTC. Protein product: CASSASGTGGFETQYF.